These T cell receptor beta chains were read from a single sample in a study of a mutant IDH1 vaccine in newly diagnosed glioma. TCRdb keeps only in-frame clones here, not all; method: immunoSEQ multiplex PCR. The repertoire holds roughly 30,000 clones, with approximately 78% as singletons. No antigens are known for them. The sample was PBMCs, taken from a glioma patient whose treatment included an IDH1 peptide vaccine. The receptors here all came from a middle-aged woman with glioma. CDR3s include the opening cysteine and the closing phenylalanine or tryptophan. The D gene is left open where the match is weak. Clone size is given for some rows only: seen once, a few or many times, or a class if the clone is expanded.

NA	TRBV7-9	TRBJ1-1	NA	TGTGCCAGCACCTTCCCCGCCGGAATGATGAACACTGAAGCTTTCTTT	CASTFPAGMMNTEAFF
TRBD2	TRBV30	TRBJ2-5	NA	TGTGCCTGGAGATCCCTCCGGGGGGGCCATGGAGAGACCCAGTACTTC	CAWRSLRGGHGETQYF
TRBD1	TRBV14	TRBJ1-1	NA	TGTGCCAGCAGCCGCCCGGGACAGGGGGCAATTGAAGCTTTCTTT	CASSRPGQGAIEAFF
NA	TRBV29-1	TRBJ1-2	few	TGCAGCGTTGGAGGCTACTATGGCTACACCTTC	CSVGGYYGYTF
NA	TRBV30	TRBJ1-2	NA	TGTGCCTGGAATGGCTATGGCTACACCTTC	CAWNGYGYTF
NA	TRBV30	TRBJ2-3	NA	TGTGCCTGGAGTGGGGGAGGGGGAGAGGCAGATACGCAGTATTTT	CAWSGGGGEADTQYF
NA	TRBV5-4	TRBJ2-3	NA	TGTGCCAGCAGCTTCCCCCTCGACGATACGCAGTATTTT	CASSFPLDDTQYF
NA	TRBV5-1	TRBJ1-5	few	TGCGCCAGCAGAGAGAATAGCAATCAGCCCCAGCATTTT	CASRENSNQPQHF
TRBD2	TRBV30	TRBJ2-5	NA	TGTGCCTGGAAAGCTAGCGGGGGGATAGAGACCCAGTACTTC	CAWKASGGIETQYF
NA	TRBV5-6	TRBJ2-5	NA	TGTGCCAGCAGCTTTGGGGGACCGAAGGAGACCCAGTACTTC	CASSFGGPKETQYF
NA	TRBV19	TRBJ2-7	NA	TGTGCCAGTCGTAGCCCTGGACAAACCTTCTACGAGCAGTACTTC	CASRSPGQTFYEQYF
TRBD2	TRBV9	TRBJ2-1	NA	TGTGCCAGCGGACTGGGGGGGGTAGAGCAGTTCTTC	CASGLGGVEQFF
NA	TRBV9	TRBJ1-2	NA	TGTGCCAGCAGCGTCGACCCCACGGGCGGAGTCACCTTC	CASSVDPTGGVTF
TRBD1	TRBV6-6	TRBJ2-1	few	TGTGCCAGCAGTCTCGGGACAGACAATGAGCAGTTCTTC	CASSLGTDNEQFF
NA	TRBV5-4	TRBJ2-3	NA	TGTGCCAGCAGCTCTCGAGGAGATACGCAGTATTTT	CASSSRGDTQYF
NA	TRBV18	TRBJ2-7	NA	TGTGCCAGCTCACCACGGTCGACCTACGAGCAGTACTTC	CASSPRSTYEQYF
NA	TRBV30	TRBJ2-1	NA	TGTGCCTGGGGCCCCGCTCTACTCTTC	CAWGPALLF
NA	TRBV18	TRBJ2-6	NA	TGTGCCAGCTCACCTCCCGGGGCCAACGTCCTGACTTTC	CASSPPGANVLTF
NA	TRBV6-6	TRBJ2-7	NA	TGTGCCAGCAGTTATCGGGACGGCCGCTACGAGCAGTACTTC	CASSYRDGRYEQYF
NA	TRBV2	TRBJ1-5	few	TGTGCCAGCAGTGAACTGACTGCTGACCAGCCCCAGCATTTT	CASSELTADQPQHF
NA	TRBV5-4	TRBJ1-6	NA	TGTGCCAGCAGCTTGAGCAGGGGTATGGATAATTCACCCCTCCACTTT	CASSLSRGMDNSPLHF
NA	TRBV7-7	TRBJ2-1	NA	TGTGCTAGCAGCTTGGGGGGAGGCAATGAGCAGTTCTTC	CASSLGGGNEQFF
NA	TRBV5-6	TRBJ2-7	once	TGTGCCAGCAGCCGCGGGAACGAGCAGTACTTC	CASSRGNEQYF
NA	TRBV21-1	TRBJ2-2	NA	TGTGCCAGCCCATTCCAGGGGGACAGGGGGTATGACGGGGAGCTGTTTTTT	CASPFQGDRGYDGELFF
NA	TRBV27	TRBJ1-1	once	TGTGCCAGCAGTTTCGCAGCGAACACTGAAGCTTTCTTT	CASSFAANTEAFF
NA	TRBV7-9	TRBJ1-2	NA	TGTGCCAGCACCACAGGGTTGAAGGGGACTACGGGCTACACCTTC	CASTTGLKGTTGYTF
TRBD1	TRBV18	TRBJ2-7	NA	TGTGCCAGCTCACCCGGGACAGACTACGAGCAGTACTTC	CASSPGTDYEQYF
TRBD1	TRBV6-1	TRBJ1-5	NA	TGTGCCAGCAGGACAGGGGGCCATCAGCCCCAGCATTTT	CASRTGGHQPQHF
NA	TRBV29-1	TRBJ1-1	few	TGCAGCGTTGGTTTCTCAGACACTGAAGCTTTCTTT	CSVGFSDTEAFF
NA	TRBV19	TRBJ2-3	NA	TGTGCCAGTAGTCCCCGCCCTATGGGGGTAGCAGATACGCAGTATTTT	CASSPRPMGVADTQYF
NA	TRBV10-2	TRBJ1-1	NA	TGCGCCAGCAGTTCCGGTCAGAACACTGAAGCTTTCTTT	CASSSGQNTEAFF
NA	TRBV19	TRBJ2-5	NA	TGTGCCAGTAGAGGGGTTGGGTACCAGGAGACCCAGTACTTC	CASRGVGYQETQYF
NA	TRBV11-2	TRBJ2-7	NA	TGTGCCAGCAGCTCTACATTCGACGGCTCCTACGAGCAGTACTTC	CASSSTFDGSYEQYF
NA	TRBV7-9	TRBJ2-1	NA	TGTGCCAGCAACCAGGGTTCCGAGCAGTTCTTC	CASNQGSEQFF
NA	TRBV2	TRBJ2-7	NA	TGTGCCAGCAGGGATTCGGGCTACGAGCAGTACTTC	CASRDSGYEQYF
TRBD1	TRBV15	TRBJ2-5	NA	TGTGCCACCAGCAGTACGCCGGGACAGGGCGAAGAGACCCAGTACTTC	CATSSTPGQGEETQYF
NA	TRBV11-2	TRBJ2-1	NA	TGTGCCAGCAGTTCCTTTGTAGACAGCTACAATGAGCAGTTCTTC	CASSSFVDSYNEQFF
TRBD1	TRBV9	TRBJ1-6	once	TGTGCCAGCAGCGGATACAGGGGCCGTAATTCACCCCTCCACTTT	CASSGYRGRNSPLHF
TRBD1	TRBV19	TRBJ2-7	NA	TGTGCCAGTAGTATGGGGGTCAGGGGGATGACCTACGAGCAGTACTTC	CASSMGVRGMTYEQYF
NA	TRBV6-1	TRBJ1-6	few	TGTGCCAGCAGTACCACCCCGTCCGGGTCACCCCTCCACTTT	CASSTTPSGSPLHF
NA	TRBV9	TRBJ2-7	NA	TGTGCCAGCAGCGTAGGGTCCGGAACCTACGAGCAGTACTTC	CASSVGSGTYEQYF
TRBD1	TRBV2	TRBJ1-6	NA	TGTGCCAGCAGTGAAAGCACGGGACAGGGGAAAGGGACCTATAATTCACCCCTCCACTTT	CASSESTGQGKGTYNSPLHF
NA	TRBV7-2	TRBJ2-7	NA	TGTGCCAGCAGCGTGAGGACGGACACATACTACGAGCAGTACTTC	CASSVRTDTYYEQYF
NA	TRBV4-1	TRBJ2-2	NA	TGCGCCAGCAGCCACCCCGCGGGGCCTCAGGGCGGGGAGCTGTTTTTT	CASSHPAGPQGGELFF
TRBD2	TRBV9	TRBJ2-2	NA	TGTGCCAGCAGCGTTGCGGGAGCGGGGGGAGGCACCGGGGAGCTGTTTTTT	CASSVAGAGGGTGELFF
TRBD1	TRBV19	TRBJ2-5	NA	TGTGCCAGTAGTATCACCGGGACAGGGGGCGAGACCCAGTACTTC	CASSITGTGGETQYF
NA	TRBV28	TRBJ1-2	NA	TGTGCCAGCACCGCGGGACTCCCTTTAGGCTACACCTTC	CASTAGLPLGYTF
TRBD1	TRBV7-9	TRBJ2-1	NA	TGTGCCAGCAGCTCAGCCCGGGACAGGGACTACAATGAGCAGTTCTTC	CASSSARDRDYNEQFF
NA	TRBV10-3	TRBJ1-2	NA	TGTGCCATCAGTGAGTCGAGCGGGAACTATGGCTACACCTTC	CAISESSGNYGYTF
NA	TRBV30	TRBJ1-5	few	TGTGCCTGGAGTACCGGGACGGTAAATCAGCCCCAGCATTTT	CAWSTGTVNQPQHF
NA	TRBV7-9	TRBJ1-3	once	TGTGCCACGGGGGCTGGAAACACCATATATTTT	CATGAGNTIYF
NA	TRBV4-1	TRBJ1-1	NA	TGCGCCAGCAGTCGGAGAGGGGAGGCTGAAGCTTTCTTT	CASSRRGEAEAFF
NA	TRBV19	TRBJ1-5	NA	TGTGCCAGTAGTATAAGGCCAGGGATGAGCAATCAGCCCCAGCATTTT	CASSIRPGMSNQPQHF
TRBD2	TRBV6-1	TRBJ2-5	NA	TGTGCCAGCACTTTTAGCGGGGGCCGAGAGACCCAGTACTTC	CASTFSGGRETQYF
NA	TRBV20-1	TRBJ2-7	NA	TGCAGTGCTAGGAAGGCGGGCGAGCAGTACTTC	CSARKAGEQYF
NA	TRBV10-3	TRBJ2-3	once	TGTGCCAGCGATTTCCGGGACGGGAGCACAGATACGCAGTATTTT	CASDFRDGSTDTQYF
NA	TRBV11-2	TRBJ2-2	once	TGTGCCAGCTGGGGGGGGCTGCTTAACGCCGGGGAGCTGTTTTTT	CASWGGLLNAGELFF
NA	TRBV7-8	TRBJ2-1	NA	TGTGCCAGCAGCTTCATGGACAGCTCCCCGGGGGATGAGCAGTTCTTC	CASSFMDSSPGDEQFF
NA	TRBV7-9	TRBJ1-6	NA	TGTGCCAGCAGCTTTGGAGGGTTTGGTTCACCCCTCCACTTT	CASSFGGFGSPLHF
TRBD1	TRBV7-6	TRBJ1-1	NA	TGTGCCAGCAGCTTGACAGGGCCGAACACTGAAGCTTTCTTT	CASSLTGPNTEAFF